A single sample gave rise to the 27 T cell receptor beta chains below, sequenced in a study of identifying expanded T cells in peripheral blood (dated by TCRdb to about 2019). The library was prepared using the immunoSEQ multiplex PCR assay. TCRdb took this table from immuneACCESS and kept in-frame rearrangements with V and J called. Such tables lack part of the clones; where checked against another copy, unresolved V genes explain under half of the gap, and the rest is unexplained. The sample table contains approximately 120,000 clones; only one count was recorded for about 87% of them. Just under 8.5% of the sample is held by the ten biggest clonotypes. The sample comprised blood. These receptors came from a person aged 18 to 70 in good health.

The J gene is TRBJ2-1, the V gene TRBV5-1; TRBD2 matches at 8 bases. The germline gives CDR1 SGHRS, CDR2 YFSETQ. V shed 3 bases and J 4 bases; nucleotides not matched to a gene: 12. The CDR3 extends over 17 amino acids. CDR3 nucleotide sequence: TGCGCCAGCAGCTCGTCCCCCGTACTAGCGGTATACAATGAGCAGTTCTTC. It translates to CASSSSPVLAVYNEQFF.

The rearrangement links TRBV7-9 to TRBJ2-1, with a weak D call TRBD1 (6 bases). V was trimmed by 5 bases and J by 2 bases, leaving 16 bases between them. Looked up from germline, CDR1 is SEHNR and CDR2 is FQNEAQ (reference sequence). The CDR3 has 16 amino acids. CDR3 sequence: CASSQTDRTPYNEQFF. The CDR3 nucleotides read TGTGCCAGCAGCCAGACCGACAGGACGCCCTACAATGAGCAGTTCTTC.

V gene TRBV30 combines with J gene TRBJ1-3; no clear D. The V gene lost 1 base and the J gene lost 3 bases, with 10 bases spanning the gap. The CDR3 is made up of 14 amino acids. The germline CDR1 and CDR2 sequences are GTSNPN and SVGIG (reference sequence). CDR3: CAWSAGSGGNTIYF. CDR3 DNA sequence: TGTGCCTGGAGTGCAGGCTCGGGTGGAAACACCATATATTTT.

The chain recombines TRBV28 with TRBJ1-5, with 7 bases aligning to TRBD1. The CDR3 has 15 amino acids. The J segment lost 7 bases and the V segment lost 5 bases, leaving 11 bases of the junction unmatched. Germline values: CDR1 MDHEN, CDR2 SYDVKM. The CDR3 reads CASSPPHGRGQPQHF. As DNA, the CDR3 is TGTGCCAGCAGTCCCCCCCATGGCAGGGGGCAGCCCCAGCATTTT.

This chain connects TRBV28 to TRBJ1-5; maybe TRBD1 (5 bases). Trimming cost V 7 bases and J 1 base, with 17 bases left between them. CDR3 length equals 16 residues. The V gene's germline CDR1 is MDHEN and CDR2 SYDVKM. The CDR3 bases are TGTGCCAGCATCCTGGGGGGGGGACGAAGCAATCAGCCCCAGCATTTT. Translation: CASILGGGRSNQPQHF.

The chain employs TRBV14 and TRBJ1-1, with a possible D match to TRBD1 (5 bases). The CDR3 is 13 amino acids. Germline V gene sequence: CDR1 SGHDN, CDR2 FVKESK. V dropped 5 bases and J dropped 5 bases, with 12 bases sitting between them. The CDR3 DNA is TGTGCCAGCAGCTACGGACAAGGGACTGAAGCTTTCTTT. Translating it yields CASSYGQGTEAFF.

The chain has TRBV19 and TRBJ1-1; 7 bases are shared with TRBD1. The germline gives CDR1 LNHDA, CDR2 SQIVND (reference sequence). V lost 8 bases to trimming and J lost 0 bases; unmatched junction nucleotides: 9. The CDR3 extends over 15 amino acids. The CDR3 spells CASFDRAIMNTEAFF. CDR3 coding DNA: TGTGCCAGTTTCGACAGGGCAATAATGAACACTGAAGCTTTCTTT.

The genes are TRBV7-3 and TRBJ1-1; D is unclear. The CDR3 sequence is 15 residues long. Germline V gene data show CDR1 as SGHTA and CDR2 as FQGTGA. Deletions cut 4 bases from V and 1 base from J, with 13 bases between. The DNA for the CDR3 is TGTGCCAGCAGCTCCACGGGAGGTAGGAACACTGAAGCTTTCTTT. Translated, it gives CASSSTGGRNTEAFF.

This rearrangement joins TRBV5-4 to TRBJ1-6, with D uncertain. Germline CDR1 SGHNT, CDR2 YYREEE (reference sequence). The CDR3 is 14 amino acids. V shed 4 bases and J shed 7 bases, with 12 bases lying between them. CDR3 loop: CASSLPSGNSPLHF. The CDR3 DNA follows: TGTGCCAGCAGCCTACCAAGCGGGAATTCACCCCTCCACTTT.

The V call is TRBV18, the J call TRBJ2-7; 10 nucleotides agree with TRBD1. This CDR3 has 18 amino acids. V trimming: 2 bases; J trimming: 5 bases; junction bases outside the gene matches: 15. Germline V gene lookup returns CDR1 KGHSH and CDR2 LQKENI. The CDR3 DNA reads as TGTGCCAGCTCACCATTGCACCCTCCGGGACAGGGGATTCACGAGCAGTACTTC. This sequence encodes CASSPLHPPGQGIHEQYF.

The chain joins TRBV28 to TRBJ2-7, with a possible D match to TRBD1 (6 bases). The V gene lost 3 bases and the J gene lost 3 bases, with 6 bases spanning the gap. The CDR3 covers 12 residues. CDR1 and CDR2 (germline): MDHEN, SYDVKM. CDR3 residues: CASSLDSYEQYF. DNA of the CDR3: TGTGCCAGCAGTTTGGACAGCTACGAGCAGTACTTC.

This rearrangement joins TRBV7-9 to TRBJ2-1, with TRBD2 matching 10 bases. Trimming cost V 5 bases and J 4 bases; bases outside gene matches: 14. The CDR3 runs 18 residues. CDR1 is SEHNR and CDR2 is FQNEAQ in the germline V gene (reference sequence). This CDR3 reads CASSVGSTTSGAYNEQFF. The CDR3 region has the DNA TGTGCCAGCAGCGTGGGCTCCACAACTAGCGGGGCTTACAATGAGCAGTTCTTC. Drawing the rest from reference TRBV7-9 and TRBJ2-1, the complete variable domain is DTGVSQNPRHKITKRGQNVTFRCDPISEHNRLYWYRQTLGQGPEFLTYFQNEAQLEKSRLLSDRFSAERPKGSFSTLEIQRTEQGDSAMYLCASSVGSTTSGAYNEQFFGPGTRLTVL.

The CDR3 loop is CASSLGGDQPQHF. DNA of the CDR3: TGTGCCAGCAGCTTAGGGGGGGATCAGCCCCAGCATTTT. This chain joins TRBV7-3 and TRBJ1-5; D may be TRBD1 (5 bases). Trimming removed 2 bases from V and 5 bases from J, with 7 bases in between. This CDR3 has 13 amino acids. From germline, CDR1 is SGHTA and CDR2 FQGTGA. Variable domain in full (rest from reference TRBV7-3 and TRBJ1-5): GAGVSQTPSNKVTEKGKYVELRCDPISGHTALYWYRQSLGQGPEFLIYFQGTGAADDSGLPNDRFFAVRPEGSVSTLKIQRTERGDSAVYLCASSLGGDQPQHFGDGTRLSIL.

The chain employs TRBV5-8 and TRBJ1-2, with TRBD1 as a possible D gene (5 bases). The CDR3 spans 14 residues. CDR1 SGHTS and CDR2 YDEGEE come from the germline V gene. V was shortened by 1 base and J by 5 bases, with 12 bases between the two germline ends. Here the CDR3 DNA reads TGTGCCAGCAGCTTGTTGGGACCGAGATATGGCTACACCTTC. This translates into CASSLLGPRYGYTF.

The CDR3: CASSDRDLTDTQYF. DNA of the CDR3: TGTGCCAGCAGTGACAGGGACCTCACAGATACGCAGTATTTT. This rearrangement joins TRBV6-1 to TRBJ2-3; possibly TRBD1 or TRBD2 for D (5 bases each). There are 14 residues in the CDR3. Germline-derived CDR1 and CDR2 are MNHNS and SASEGT. V dropped 3 bases and J dropped 2 bases, with 9 bases sitting between them.

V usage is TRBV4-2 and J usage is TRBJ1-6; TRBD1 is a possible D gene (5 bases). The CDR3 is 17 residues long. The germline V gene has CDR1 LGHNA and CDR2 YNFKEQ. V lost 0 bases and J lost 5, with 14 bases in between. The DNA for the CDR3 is TGTGCCAGCAGCCAAGAATATCAGGGACTGAATAATTCACCCCTCCACTTT. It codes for CASSQEYQGLNNSPLHF.

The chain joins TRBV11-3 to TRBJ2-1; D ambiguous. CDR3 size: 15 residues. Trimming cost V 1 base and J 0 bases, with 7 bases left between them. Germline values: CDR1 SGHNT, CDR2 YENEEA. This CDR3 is CASSLVLSSYNEQFF. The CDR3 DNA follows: TGTGCCAGCAGCTTAGTGCTGAGCTCCTACAATGAGCAGTTCTTC.

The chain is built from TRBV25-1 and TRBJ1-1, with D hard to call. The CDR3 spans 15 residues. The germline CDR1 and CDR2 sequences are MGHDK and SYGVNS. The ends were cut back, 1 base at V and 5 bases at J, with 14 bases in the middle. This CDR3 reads CASSESGMGRTEAFF. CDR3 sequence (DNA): TGTGCCAGCAGTGAATCGGGTATGGGGAGGACTGAAGCTTTCTTT.

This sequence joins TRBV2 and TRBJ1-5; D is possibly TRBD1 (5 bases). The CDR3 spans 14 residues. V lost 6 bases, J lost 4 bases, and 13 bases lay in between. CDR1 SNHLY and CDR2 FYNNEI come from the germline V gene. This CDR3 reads CASSGPGGNQPQHF. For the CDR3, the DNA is TGTGCCAGCAGCGGGCCGGGGGGGAATCAGCCCCAGCATTTT.

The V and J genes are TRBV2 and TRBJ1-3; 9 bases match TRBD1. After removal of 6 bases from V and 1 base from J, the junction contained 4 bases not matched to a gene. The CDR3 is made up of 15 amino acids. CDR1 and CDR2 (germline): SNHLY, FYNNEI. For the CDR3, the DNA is TGTGCCAGCAGCGACAGGGGGAAGTCTGGAAACACCATATATTTT. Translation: CASSDRGKSGNTIYF.

Written as DNA, the CDR3 is TGTGCCAGCAGCCAAGTCTGGGGTGACAAAAACATTCAGTACTTC. Amino acids: CASSQVWGDKNIQYF. The chain employs TRBV14 and TRBJ2-4; D unresolved. The length of the CDR3 is 15 residues. Per germline, CDR1 SGHDN and CDR2 FVKESK. V was pared by 1 base and J by 3 bases, with 10 bases between.

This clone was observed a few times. Here the CDR3 reads CASITNGKGQYF. CDR3 bases: TGTGCCAGCATCACTAACGGAAAGGGGCAGTACTTC. The chain employs TRBV6-1 and TRBJ2-7, with no clear D. Germline assignment: CDR1 MNHNS and CDR2 SASEGT. The CDR3 is 12 residues long. Between the trimmed V and J ends, which lost 7 bases and 9 bases, there was a span of 16 bases.

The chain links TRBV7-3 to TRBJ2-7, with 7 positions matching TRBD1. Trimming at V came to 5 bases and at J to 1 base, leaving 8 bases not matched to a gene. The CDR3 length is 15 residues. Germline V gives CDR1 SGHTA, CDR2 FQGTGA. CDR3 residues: CASSQDRSLSYEQYF. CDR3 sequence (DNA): TGTGCCAGCAGCCAGGACAGGTCCCTATCCTACGAGCAGTACTTC.

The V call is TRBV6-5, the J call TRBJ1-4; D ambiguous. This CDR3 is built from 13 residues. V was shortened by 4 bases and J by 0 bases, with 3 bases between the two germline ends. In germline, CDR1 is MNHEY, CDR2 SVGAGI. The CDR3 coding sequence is TGTGCCAGCAGTTTTGCAACTAATGAAAAACTGTTTTTT. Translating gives CASSFATNEKLFF.

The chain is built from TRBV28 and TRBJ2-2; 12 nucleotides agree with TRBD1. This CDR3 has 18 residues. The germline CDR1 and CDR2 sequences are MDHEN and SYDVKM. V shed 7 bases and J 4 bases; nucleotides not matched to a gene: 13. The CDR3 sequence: CASTRPAGTGGTTGELFF. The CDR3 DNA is TGTGCCAGCACCCGACCTGCGGGGACAGGGGGCACCACCGGGGAGCTGTTTTTT.

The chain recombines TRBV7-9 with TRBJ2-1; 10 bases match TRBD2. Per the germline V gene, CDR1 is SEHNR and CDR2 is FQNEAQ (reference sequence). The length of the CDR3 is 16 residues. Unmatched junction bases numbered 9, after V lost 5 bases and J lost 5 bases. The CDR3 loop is CASSKALAGDHNEQFF. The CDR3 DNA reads TGTGCCAGCAGCAAAGCCCTAGCGGGGGACCACAATGAGCAGTTCTTC.

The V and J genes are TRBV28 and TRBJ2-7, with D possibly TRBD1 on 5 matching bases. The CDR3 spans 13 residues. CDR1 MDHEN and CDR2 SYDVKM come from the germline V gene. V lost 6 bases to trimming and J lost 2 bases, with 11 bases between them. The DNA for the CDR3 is TGTGCCAGCAGGACAGTTTCCACCTACGAGCAGTACTTC. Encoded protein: CASRTVSTYEQYF.